This T cell receptor (beta chain) was identified in a study of cytomegalovirus exposure and HLA in healthy donors. Overall study context: The study placed 80% to 85% of its 398 genotyped donors in the Caucasian-associated ancestry cluster.

PCR amplification relied on 60 Vbeta primers (plus 13 Jbeta primers). Some clones are missing from TCRdb's copy, which holds only in-frame ones; the method was immunoSEQ multiplex PCR. The sample comprises some 160,000 clones, under 85% of which are singletons, and 1.5% to 2% rests with the top ten. The sequence came from a woman in her 30s in good health and CMV-seronegative. The sequenced material came from PBMCs.

The CDR3: CASSPGQFEQYF. CDR3 bases: TGTGCCAGCAGCCCCGGACAGTTCGAGCAGTACTTC. The chain recombines TRBV28 with TRBJ2-7; TRBD1 is a possible D gene (6 bases). There are 12 residues in the CDR3. Between the trimmed V and J ends, which lost 6 bases and 6 bases, there was a span of 12 bases. CDR1 is MDHEN, CDR2 SYDVKM, per germline.